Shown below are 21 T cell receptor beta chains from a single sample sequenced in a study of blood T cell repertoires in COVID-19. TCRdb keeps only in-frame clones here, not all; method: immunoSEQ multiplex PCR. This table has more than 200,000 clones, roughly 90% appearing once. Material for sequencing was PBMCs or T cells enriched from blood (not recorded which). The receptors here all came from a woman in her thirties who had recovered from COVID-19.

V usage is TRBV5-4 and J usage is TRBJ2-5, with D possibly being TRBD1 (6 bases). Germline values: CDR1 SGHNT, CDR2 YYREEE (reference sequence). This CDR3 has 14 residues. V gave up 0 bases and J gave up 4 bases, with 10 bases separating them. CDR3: CASSLAGASETQYF. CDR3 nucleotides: TGTGCCAGCAGCTTGGCAGGGGCGTCAGAGACCCAGTACTTC.

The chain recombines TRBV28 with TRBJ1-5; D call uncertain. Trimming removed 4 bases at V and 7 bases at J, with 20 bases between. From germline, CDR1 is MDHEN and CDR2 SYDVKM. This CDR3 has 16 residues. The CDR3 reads CASSSVLSGGGQPQHF. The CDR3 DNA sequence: TGTGCCAGCAGTTCGGTCCTCAGTGGAGGCGGACAGCCCCAGCATTTT.

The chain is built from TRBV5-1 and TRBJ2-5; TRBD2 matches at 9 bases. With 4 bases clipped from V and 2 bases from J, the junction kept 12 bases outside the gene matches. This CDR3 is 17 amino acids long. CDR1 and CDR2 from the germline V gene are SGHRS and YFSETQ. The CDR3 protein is CASSLYPSGIKQETQYF. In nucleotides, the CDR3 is TGCGCCAGCAGCCTGTACCCTAGCGGGATTAAACAAGAGACCCAGTACTTC.

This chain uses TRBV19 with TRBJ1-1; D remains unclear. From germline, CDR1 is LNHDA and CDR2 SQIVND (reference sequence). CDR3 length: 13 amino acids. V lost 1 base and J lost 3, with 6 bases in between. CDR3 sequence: CASSIGEDTEAFF. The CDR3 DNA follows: TGTGCCAGTAGTATAGGAGAGGACACTGAAGCTTTCTTT.

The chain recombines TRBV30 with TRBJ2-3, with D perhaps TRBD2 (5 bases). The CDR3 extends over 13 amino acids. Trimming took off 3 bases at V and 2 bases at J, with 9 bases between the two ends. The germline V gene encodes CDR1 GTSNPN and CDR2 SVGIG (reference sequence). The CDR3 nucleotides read TGTGCCTGGAGCCTCGGGATCACAGATACGCAGTATTTT. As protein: CAWSLGITDTQYF.

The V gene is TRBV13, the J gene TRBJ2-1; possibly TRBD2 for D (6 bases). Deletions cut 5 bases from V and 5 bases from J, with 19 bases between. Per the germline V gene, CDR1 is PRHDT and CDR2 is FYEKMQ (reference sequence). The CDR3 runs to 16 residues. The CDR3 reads CASSPFSRGANNEQFF. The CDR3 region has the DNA TGTGCCAGCAGCCCGTTTTCCCGCGGGGCCAACAATGAGCAGTTCTTC.

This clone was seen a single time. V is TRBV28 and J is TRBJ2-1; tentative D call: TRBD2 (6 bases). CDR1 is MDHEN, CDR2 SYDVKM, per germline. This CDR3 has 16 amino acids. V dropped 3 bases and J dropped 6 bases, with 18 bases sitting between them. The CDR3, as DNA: TGTGCCAGCAGTTTTATAGGGGCCTGGAGGGCCAATGAGCAGTTCTTC. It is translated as CASSFIGAWRANEQFF.

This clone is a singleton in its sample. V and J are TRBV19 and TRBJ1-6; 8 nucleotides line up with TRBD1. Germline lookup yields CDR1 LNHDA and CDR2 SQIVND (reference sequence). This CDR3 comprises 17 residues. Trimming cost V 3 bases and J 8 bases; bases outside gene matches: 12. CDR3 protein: CASSIGTGSNIDSPLHF. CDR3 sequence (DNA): TGTGCCAGTAGTATCGGGACAGGCAGTAACATAGATTCACCCCTCCACTTT.

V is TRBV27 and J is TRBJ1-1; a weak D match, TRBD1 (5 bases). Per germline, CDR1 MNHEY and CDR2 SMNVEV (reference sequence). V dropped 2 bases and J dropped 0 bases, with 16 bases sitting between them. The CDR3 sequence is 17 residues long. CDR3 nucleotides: TGTGCCAGCAGTTTAAAGGCGGGGGGGACGCTGAACACTGAAGCTTTCTTT. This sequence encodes CASSLKAGGTLNTEAFF.

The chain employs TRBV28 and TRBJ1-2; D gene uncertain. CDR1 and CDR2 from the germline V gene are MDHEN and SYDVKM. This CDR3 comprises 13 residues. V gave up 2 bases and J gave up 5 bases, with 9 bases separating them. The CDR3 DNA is TGTGCCAGCAGTTTAGCACCTACGTATGGCTACACCTTC. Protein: CASSLAPTYGYTF.

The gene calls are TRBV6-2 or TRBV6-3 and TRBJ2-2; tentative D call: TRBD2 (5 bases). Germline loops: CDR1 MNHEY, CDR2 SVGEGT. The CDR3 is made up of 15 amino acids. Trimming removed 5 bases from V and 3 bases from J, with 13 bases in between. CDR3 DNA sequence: TGTGCCAGCAGTGTCCAGGTCGGGGACACCGGGGAGCTGTTTTTT. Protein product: CASSVQVGDTGELFF.

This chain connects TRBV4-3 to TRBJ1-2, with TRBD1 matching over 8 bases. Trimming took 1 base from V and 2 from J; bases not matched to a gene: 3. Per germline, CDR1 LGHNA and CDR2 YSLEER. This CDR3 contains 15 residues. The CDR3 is CASSQGRTGNYGYTF. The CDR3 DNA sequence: TGCGCCAGCAGCCAAGGGAGGACAGGGAACTATGGCTACACCTTC.

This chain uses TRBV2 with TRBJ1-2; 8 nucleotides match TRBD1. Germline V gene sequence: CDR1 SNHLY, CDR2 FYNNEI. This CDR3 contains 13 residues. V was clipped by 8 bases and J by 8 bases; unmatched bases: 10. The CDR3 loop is CASLTGEGVGYTF. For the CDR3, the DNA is TGTGCCAGCCTGACAGGGGAGGGAGTAGGCTACACCTTC.

The CDR3 protein is CATRAGTSGYNEQFF. The CDR3 DNA sequence: TGTGCCACAAGGGCCGGGACTAGCGGTTACAATGAGCAGTTCTTC. J is TRBJ2-1 and V is TRBV10-3; 11 bases match TRBD2. The germline CDR1 and CDR2 sequences are ENHRY and SYGVKD. V shed 10 bases and J 4 bases; nucleotides not matched to a gene: 9. This CDR3 region has 15 residues.

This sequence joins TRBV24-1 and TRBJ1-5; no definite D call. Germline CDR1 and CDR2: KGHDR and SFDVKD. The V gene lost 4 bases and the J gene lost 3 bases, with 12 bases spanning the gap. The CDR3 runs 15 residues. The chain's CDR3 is CATSEGGQPNQPQHF. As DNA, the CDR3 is TGTGCCACCAGTGAGGGTGGGCAGCCCAATCAGCCCCAGCATTTT.

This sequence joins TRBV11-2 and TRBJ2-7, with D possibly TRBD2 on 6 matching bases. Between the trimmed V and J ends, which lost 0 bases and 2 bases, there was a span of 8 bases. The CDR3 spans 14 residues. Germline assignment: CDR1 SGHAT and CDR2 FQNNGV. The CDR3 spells CASSLDRGTYEQYF. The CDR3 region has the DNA TGTGCCAGCAGCTTAGATCGGGGGACCTACGAGCAGTACTTC.

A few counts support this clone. The CDR3, as DNA: TGTGCCAGCAGTTTACTACAGAGCAATCAGCCCCAGCATTTT. Its protein is CASSLLQSNQPQHF. The chain is built from TRBV28 and TRBJ1-5; D remains unclear. There are 14 residues in the CDR3. The germline CDR1 and CDR2 sequences are MDHEN and SYDVKM. V lost 2 bases and J 1 base, leaving 6 bases between the germline ends.

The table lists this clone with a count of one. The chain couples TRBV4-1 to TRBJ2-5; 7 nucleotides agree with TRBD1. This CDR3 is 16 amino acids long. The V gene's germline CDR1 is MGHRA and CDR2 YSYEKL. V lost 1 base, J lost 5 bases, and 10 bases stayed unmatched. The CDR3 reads CASSQGPLPRGETQYF. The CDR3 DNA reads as TGCGCCAGCAGCCAAGGTCCACTCCCCAGGGGGGAGACCCAGTACTTC.

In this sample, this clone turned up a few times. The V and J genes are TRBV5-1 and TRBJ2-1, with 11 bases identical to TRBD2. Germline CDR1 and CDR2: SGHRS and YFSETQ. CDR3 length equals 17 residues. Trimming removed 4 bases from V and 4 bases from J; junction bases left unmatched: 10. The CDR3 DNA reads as TGCGCCAGCAGCCTGGCGGGACTAGCGGAGGTATACAATGAGCAGTTCTTC. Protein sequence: CASSLAGLAEVYNEQFF.

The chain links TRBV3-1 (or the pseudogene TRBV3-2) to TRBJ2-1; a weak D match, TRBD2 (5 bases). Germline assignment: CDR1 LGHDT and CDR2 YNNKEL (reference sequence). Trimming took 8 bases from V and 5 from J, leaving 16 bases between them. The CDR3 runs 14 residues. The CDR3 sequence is CASGSSTRNNEQFF. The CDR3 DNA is TGTGCCAGCGGGAGTAGCACGAGAAACAATGAGCAGTTCTTC.

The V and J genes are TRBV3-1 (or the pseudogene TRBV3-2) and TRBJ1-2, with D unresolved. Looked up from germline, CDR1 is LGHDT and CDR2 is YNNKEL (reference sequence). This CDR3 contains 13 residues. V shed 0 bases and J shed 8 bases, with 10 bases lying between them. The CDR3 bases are TGTGCCAGCAGCCAAGATAGCAGTGGCGGCTACACCTTC. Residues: CASSQDSSGGYTF.